The T cell receptor (beta chain) described here comes from a study of T cell responses to AZD1222 COVID-19 vaccine. This CDR3 is 15 amino acids long. Germline assignment: CDR1 SGHVS and CDR2 FNYEAQ. J gave up 8 bases and V 5 bases, and 6 bases lay outside the gene matches. Study results and limitations: Elevations in Spike-specific TCR breadth and depth followed administration of two AZD1222 doses.

Sequenced by immunoSEQ multiplex PCR; TCRdb stores in-frame clones only, minus some. The profile shows 75,000 to 95,000 clones, 90% to 95% of them singletons. Of note for this clone: Its matching antigen is unknown.

V and J are TRBV7-6 and TRBJ2-1, with 13 bases identical to TRBD2. The source is an adult in good health. This material consisted of peripheral blood, taken on day 0 of MenACWY control vaccination. CDR3 residues: CASSLGLAGADEQFF. CDR3 bases: TGTGCCAGCAGCCTAGGACTAGCGGGAGCGGATGAGCAGTTCTTC.